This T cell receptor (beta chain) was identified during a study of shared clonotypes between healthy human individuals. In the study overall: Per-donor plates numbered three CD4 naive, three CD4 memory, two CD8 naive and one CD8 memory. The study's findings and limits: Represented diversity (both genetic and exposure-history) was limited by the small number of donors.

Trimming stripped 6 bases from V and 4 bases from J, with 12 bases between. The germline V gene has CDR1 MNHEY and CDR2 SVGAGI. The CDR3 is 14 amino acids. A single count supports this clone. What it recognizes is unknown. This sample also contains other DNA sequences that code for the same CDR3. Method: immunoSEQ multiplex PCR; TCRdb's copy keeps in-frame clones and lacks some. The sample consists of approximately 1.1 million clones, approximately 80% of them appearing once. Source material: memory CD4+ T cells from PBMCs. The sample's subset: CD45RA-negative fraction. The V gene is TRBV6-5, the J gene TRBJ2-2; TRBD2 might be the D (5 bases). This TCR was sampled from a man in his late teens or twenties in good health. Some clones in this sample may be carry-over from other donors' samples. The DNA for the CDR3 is TGTGCCAGCAGGAGGACTTCCGCCACCGGGGAGCTGTTTTTT. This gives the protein CASRRTSATGELFF.